This T cell receptor beta chain was documented in a study of CD8 T cells in ankylosing spondylitis. This clonotype was counted ten times or more. Germline-derived CDR1 and CDR2 are SGHTA and FQGNSA. This CDR3 is built from 12 residues. V was trimmed by 8 bases and J by 0 bases, leaving 8 bases between them. One entry per CDR3 protein results from TCRdb running MiXCR on the 5' RACE reads. The sample holds around 130,000 distinct CDR3 sequences, about a tenth seen once. Sequences were obtained from blood, either unsorted or a sorted T cell fraction (not recorded which). The TCR comes from a male donor with ankylosing spondylitis or in good health (not recorded which). The chain is built from TRBV7-2 and TRBJ2-7; D possibly corresponds to TRBD2 (6 bases). CDR3 bases: TGTGCCAGCGTCGGGAGCTCCTACGAGCAGTACTTC. This gives the protein CASVGSSYEQYF.